The 23 T cell receptor beta chains given below trace back to one sample, sequenced in a study of vaccination and CD4 T cells after COVID-19. The antigens for these receptors are not known. Treatment reported: roughly 10-day PBMC culture with coronavirus spike peptide pools or control peptides (ViraFEST assay). Cultured CD4+ T cell DNA underwent sequencing with the Oncomine TCR Beta short-read assay. TCRdb reprocessed the PCR reads via MiXCR and lists one record per CDR3 protein. The data contain some 7,700 distinct CDR3 sequences, over 20% of them seen just once; the ten biggest clones take up around 10%. The sample in question was CD4+ T cells from blood, cultured in vitro, obtained after SARS-CoV-2 vaccination. The receptors stem from a human donor who had recovered from COVID-19.

This clonotype was seen a handful of times. The chain has TRBV20-1 and TRBJ1-2; D might be TRBD1 (6 bases). Trimming removed 3 bases at V and 7 bases at J, with 15 bases between. The CDR3 covers 13 residues. From germline, CDR1 is DFQATT and CDR2 SNEGSKA (reference sequence). CDR3 coding DNA: TGCAGTGCTAGTTTGGCCAGGGGATTTGGCTACACCTTC. This gives the protein CSASLARGFGYTF.

This clonotype counts as medium-sized. The chain carries TRBV20-1 and TRBJ1-2, with D unresolved. Per germline, CDR1 DFQATT and CDR2 SNEGSKA (reference sequence). The V gene lost 0 bases and the J gene lost 0 bases, with 14 bases spanning the gap. The CDR3 contains 16 residues. The CDR3 loop reads CSARDRAGRPNYGYTF. The CDR3 nucleotides read TGCAGTGCTAGAGATAGGGCAGGCCGGCCTAACTATGGCTACACCTTC.

This clonotype occurred many times. V gene TRBV6-1 combines with J gene TRBJ1-5, with a possible D match to TRBD1 (6 bases). The CDR3 has 15 amino acids. Trimming took 2 bases from V and 6 from J, leaving 14 bases between them. CDR1 and CDR2 from the germline V gene are MNHNS and SASEGT. CDR3 nucleotide sequence: TGTGCCAGCAGTGAATGGCGGACAGTTAGTCAGCCCCAGCATTTT. It is translated as CASSEWRTVSQPQHF.

The genes are TRBV6-5 and TRBJ2-7; 12 bases are shared with TRBD2. Looked up from germline, CDR1 is MNHEY and CDR2 is SVGAGI. The CDR3 totals 16 residues. V shed 0 bases, J shed 8 bases, and the junction held 8 bases outside the gene matches. The CDR3 protein is CASSYSSLAGGRKQYF. The CDR3 nucleotides are TGTGCCAGCAGTTACTCGTCGCTAGCGGGAGGGAGGAAGCAGTACTTC.

This chain joins TRBV20-1 and TRBJ2-7; perhaps TRBD2 as D (6 bases). Germline CDR1 and CDR2: DFQATT and SNEGSKA (reference sequence). Trimming pared 6 bases from V and 0 bases from J, leaving 24 bases between. CDR3 length: 17 amino acids. Here the CDR3 reads CSARLVRPGTSSYEQYF. The CDR3 bases are TGCAGTGCCCGGCTCGTTCGGCCCGGGACTTCCTCCTACGAGCAGTACTTC.

This clonotype is medium-sized (0.01 to 0.1%) in the sample. This chain connects TRBV6-5 to TRBJ2-5, with 8 positions matching TRBD2. The CDR3 has 16 residues. With 1 base clipped from V and 2 bases from J, the junction kept 6 bases outside the gene matches. The germline gives CDR1 MNHEY, CDR2 SVGAGI. As DNA, the CDR3 is TGTGCCAGCAGTTACTACGCGGGAGGACCACAAGAGACCCAGTACTTC. Translation gives CASSYYAGGPQETQYF.

This clonotype was recorded at least ten times. The chain has TRBV28 and TRBJ1-1, with D perhaps matching TRBD1 (6 bases). Trimming cost V 5 bases and J 10 bases, with 14 bases left between them. Looked up from germline, CDR1 is MDHEN and CDR2 is SYDVKM. CDR3 length: 12 residues. This CDR3 reads CASSERGRGAFF. The CDR3 DNA reads as TGTGCCAGCAGTGAAAGGGGGAGAGGAGCTTTCTTT.

This clonotype was detected ten times or more. V gene TRBV27 combines with J gene TRBJ2-7, with 7 nucleotides matching TRBD1. The CDR3 spans 14 residues. The germline gives CDR1 MNHEY, CDR2 SMNVEV (reference sequence). Losses at the gene ends were 2 bases for V and 3 bases for J; bases not matched to a gene: 4. The CDR3 nucleotides read TGTGCCAGCAGTTTAAATCGGGACAGCTACGAGCAGTACTTC. Translated: CASSLNRDSYEQYF.

There are many counts of this clonotype. The chain couples TRBV20-1 to TRBJ2-5; D remains unclear. The V gene lost 0 bases and the J gene lost 4 bases, with 15 bases spanning the gap. The germline CDR1 and CDR2 sequences are DFQATT and SNEGSKA (reference sequence). This CDR3 region has 15 residues. DNA of the CDR3: TGCAGTGCTAGAGAAAGCCTCAGATCCTCAGAGACCCAGTACTTC. Its protein is CSARESLRSSETQYF.

In this sample, this clonotype turned up once. The genes are TRBV18 and TRBJ1-5, with TRBD1 identical over 7 bases. The CDR3 is 16 amino acids. V lost 3 bases to trimming and J lost 5 bases; unmatched junction nucleotides: 10. In germline, CDR1 is KGHSH, CDR2 LQKENI. The CDR3 DNA reads as TGTGCCAGCTCACCCTCGATTCAGGGGGTGTATCAGCCCCAGCATTTT. Translated, it gives CASSPSIQGVYQPQHF. Full variable domain (rest looked up from reference TRBV18 and TRBJ1-5): NAGVMQNPRHLVRRRGQEARLRCSPMKGHSHVYWYRQLPEEGLKFMVYLQKENIIDESGMPKERFSAEFPKEGPSILRIQQVVRGDSAAYFCASSPSIQGVYQPQHFGDGTRLSIL.

The chain couples TRBV6-1 to TRBJ2-2; 11 nucleotides match TRBD2. J lost 6 bases, V lost 8 bases, and 8 bases had no gene match. The germline gives CDR1 MNHNS, CDR2 SASEGT. The CDR3 is 15 amino acids. The CDR3 nucleotides read TGTGCCAGCGAGGGCCTAGCGGGGGGTGCCGGGGAGCTGTTTTTT. Translated: CASEGLAGGAGELFF.

CDR3 DNA sequence: TGTGCCAGCAGCCCTGGGCTGACAGGTATGCAGTATTTT. It codes for CASSPGLTGMQYF. V and J are TRBV7-2 and TRBJ2-3; maybe TRBD1 (6 bases). The CDR3 covers 13 residues. V was trimmed by 5 bases and J by 11 bases, leaving 17 bases between them. Germline CDR1 SGHTA, CDR2 FQGNSA.

This chain joins TRBV6-5 and TRBJ1-2; TRBD1 matches at 7 bases. Germline V gene lookup returns CDR1 MNHEY and CDR2 SVGAGI. This CDR3 comprises 15 residues. J was trimmed by 7 bases and V by 0 bases; bases with no gene match: 8. The DNA for the CDR3 is TGTGCCAGCAGTTACTCCTCATCGACAGGGCTTGGCTACACCTTC. Translation gives CASSYSSSTGLGYTF.

This clonotype is categorized as medium-sized. V gene TRBV27 combines with J gene TRBJ2-7, with D perhaps TRBD1 (6 bases). CDR3 length: 15 amino acids. Germline V gene data show CDR1 as MNHEY and CDR2 as SMNVEV (reference sequence). The germline V and J ends were trimmed by 1 base and 2 bases, with 12 bases remaining between them. The CDR3 loop is CASSLWTAGAYEQYF. CDR3 in DNA: TGTGCCAGCAGTTTATGGACCGCAGGGGCCTACGAGCAGTACTTC.

This clonotype came up many times. The CDR3: CASSSNEQFF. In nucleotides, the CDR3 is TGTGCCAGCAGCTCCAATGAGCAGTTCTTC. The V and J genes are TRBV28 and TRBJ2-1; D remains unclear. The length of the CDR3 is 10 residues. The germline CDR1 and CDR2 sequences are MDHEN and SYDVKM. V gave up 6 bases and J gave up 6 bases, with 3 bases separating them.

CDR3 bases: TGTGCCAGCAGTGGGTGGGACAGGATCTATGGCTACACCTTC. Its translation is CASSGWDRIYGYTF. The chain has TRBV2 and TRBJ1-2; the match to TRBD1 covers 8 bases. After removal of 4 bases from V and 4 bases from J, the junction contained 5 bases not matched to a gene. The CDR3 covers 14 residues. CDR1 is SNHLY, CDR2 FYNNEI, per germline. The entire variable domain, with the rest obtained from reference TRBV2 and TRBJ1-2, is as follows: EPEVTQTPSHQVTQMGQEVILRCVPISNHLYFYWYRQILGQKVEFLVSFYNNEISEKSEIFDDQFSVERPDGSNFTLKIRSTKLEDSAMYFCASSGWDRIYGYTFGSGTRLTVV.

This clonotype ranks as medium-sized. The chain has TRBV20-1 and TRBJ2-5; D might be TRBD2 (5 bases). The CDR3 runs 16 residues. In germline, CDR1 is DFQATT, CDR2 SNEGSKA (reference sequence). V lost 3 bases and J lost 5, with 22 bases in between. The CDR3 nucleotides are TGCAGTGCTAGGGAGAGGGTTTGGAGTAGTAGGGAGACCCAGTACTTC. It specifies CSARERVWSSRETQYF.

This clonotype was found a few times. The V gene is TRBV10-1, the J gene TRBJ1-1; unclear D gene. V was cut by 4 bases and J by 6 bases, with 12 bases left in between. Germline loops: CDR1 WNHNN, CDR2 SYGVQD (reference sequence). The CDR3 totals 13 residues. As DNA, the CDR3 is TGCGCCAGCAGTGCGGAGTTGGGGTCTGAAGCTTTCTTT. Translation gives CASSAELGSEAFF.

The sample holds a few counts of this clonotype. The chain carries TRBV7-2 and TRBJ1-2, with D tentatively TRBD1 (5 bases). There are 13 residues in the CDR3. CDR1 is SGHTA, CDR2 FQGNSA, per germline. V shed 5 bases and J shed 1 base, with 8 bases lying between them. The CDR3 nucleotides are TGTGCCAGCAGCCGGGGGAATAACTATGGCTACACCTTC. This codes for CASSRGNNYGYTF.

The chain recombines TRBV28 with TRBJ1-5; D uncertain. Trimming took off 5 bases at V and 0 bases at J, with 5 bases between the two ends. The CDR3 totals 13 residues. The germline gives CDR1 MDHEN, CDR2 SYDVKM. Written as DNA, the CDR3 is TGTGCCAGCAGTGAATATAGCAATCAGCCCCAGCATTTT. Translated, it gives CASSEYSNQPQHF. Full variable domain (missing parts from reference TRBV28 and TRBJ1-5): DVKVTQSSRYLVKRTGEKVFLECVQDMDHENMFWYRQDPGLGLRLIYFSYDVKMKEKGDIPEGYSVSREKKERFSLILESASTNQTSMYLCASSEYSNQPQHFGDGTRLSIL.

This clonotype was detected only a few times. The chain couples TRBV4-1 to TRBJ2-7; D is uncertain. V lost 0 bases, J lost 10 bases, and 13 bases lay in between. Looked up from germline, CDR1 is MGHRA and CDR2 is YSYEKL. This CDR3 is built from 13 residues. As DNA, the CDR3 is TGCGCCAGCAGCCAAGACATTAGCACCCCACAGTACTTC. This encodes CASSQDISTPQYF.

At least ten counts were recorded for this clonotype. The chain links TRBV20-1 to TRBJ2-7; the D gene is possibly TRBD2 (5 bases). Trimming removed 6 bases at V and 5 bases at J, with 14 bases between. The CDR3 is 12 amino acids. Germline assignment: CDR1 DFQATT and CDR2 SNEGSKA (reference sequence). This CDR3 reads CSARPGYHEQYF. CDR3 nucleotides: TGCAGTGCCCGGCCGGGGTATCACGAGCAGTACTTC.

With respect to this clonotype: Since the CDR3 does not end with the conserved phenylalanine or tryptophan, this likely comes from a read error. No DNA is shown, since the ends of the CDR3 on it are uncertain; the CDR3 is the one TCRdb lists. This sequence joins TRBV5-6 and TRBJ1-1; the table assigns TRBD1, which was not confirmed against the DNA. The CDR3 adds up to 12 amino acids, both ends counted. Germline V lookup: CDR1 SGHDT, CDR2 YYEEEE. This CDR3 is CASSWGTGESRL.